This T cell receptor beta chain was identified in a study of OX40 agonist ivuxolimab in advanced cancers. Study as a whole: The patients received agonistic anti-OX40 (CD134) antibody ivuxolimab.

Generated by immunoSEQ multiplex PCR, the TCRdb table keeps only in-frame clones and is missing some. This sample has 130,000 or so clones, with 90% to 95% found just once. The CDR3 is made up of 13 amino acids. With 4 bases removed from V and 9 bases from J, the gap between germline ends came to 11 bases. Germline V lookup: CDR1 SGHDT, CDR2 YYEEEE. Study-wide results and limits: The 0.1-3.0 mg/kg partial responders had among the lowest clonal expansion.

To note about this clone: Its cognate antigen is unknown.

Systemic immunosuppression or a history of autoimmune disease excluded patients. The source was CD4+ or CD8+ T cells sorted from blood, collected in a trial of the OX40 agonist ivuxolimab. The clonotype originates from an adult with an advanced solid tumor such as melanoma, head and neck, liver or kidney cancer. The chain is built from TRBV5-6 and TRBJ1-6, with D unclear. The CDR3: CASSANLGSPLHF. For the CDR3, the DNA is TGTGCCAGCAGCGCAAACTTAGGTTCACCCCTCCACTTT.